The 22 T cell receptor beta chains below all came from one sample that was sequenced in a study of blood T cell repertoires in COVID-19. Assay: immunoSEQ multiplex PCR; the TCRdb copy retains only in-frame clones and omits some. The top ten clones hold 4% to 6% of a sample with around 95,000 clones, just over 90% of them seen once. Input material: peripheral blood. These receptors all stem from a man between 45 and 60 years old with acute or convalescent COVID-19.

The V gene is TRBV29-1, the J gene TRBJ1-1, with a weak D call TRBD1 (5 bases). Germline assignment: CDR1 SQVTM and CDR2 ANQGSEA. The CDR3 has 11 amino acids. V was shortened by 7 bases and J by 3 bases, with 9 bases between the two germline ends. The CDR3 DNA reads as TGCAGCGCCGGGACTTACACTGAAGCTTTCTTT. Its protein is CSAGTYTEAFF.

The CDR3 protein is CASSLTGGWYEQYF. CDR3 in DNA: TGTGCCAGCAGCTTGACAGGGGGCTGGTACGAGCAGTACTTC. The chain is built from TRBV5-5 and TRBJ2-7, with 9 positions matching TRBD1. Germline V gene data show CDR1 as SGHKS and CDR2 as YYEKEE (reference sequence). J lost 4 bases, V lost 1 base, and 3 bases had no gene match. There are 14 residues in the CDR3.

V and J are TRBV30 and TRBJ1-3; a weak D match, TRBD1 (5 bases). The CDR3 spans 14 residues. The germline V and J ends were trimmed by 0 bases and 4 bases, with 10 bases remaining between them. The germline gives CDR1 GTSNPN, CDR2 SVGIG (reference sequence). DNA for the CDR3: TGTGCCTGGAGTGTAGGAGGGGTCGGAAACACCATATATTTT. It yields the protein CAWSVGGVGNTIYF.

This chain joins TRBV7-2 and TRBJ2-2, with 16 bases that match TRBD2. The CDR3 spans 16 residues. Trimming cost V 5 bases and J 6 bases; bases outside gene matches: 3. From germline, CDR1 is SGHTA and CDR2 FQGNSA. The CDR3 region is CASSPGTSGRAGELFF. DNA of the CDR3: TGTGCCAGCAGCCCAGGGACTAGCGGGAGGGCCGGGGAGCTGTTTTTT.

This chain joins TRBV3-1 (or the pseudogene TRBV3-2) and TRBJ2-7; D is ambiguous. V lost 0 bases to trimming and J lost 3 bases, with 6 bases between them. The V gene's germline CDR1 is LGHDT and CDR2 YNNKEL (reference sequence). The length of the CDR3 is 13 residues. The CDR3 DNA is TGTGCCAGCAGCCAAGAGTCGGGCTACGAGCAGTACTTC. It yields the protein CASSQESGYEQYF.

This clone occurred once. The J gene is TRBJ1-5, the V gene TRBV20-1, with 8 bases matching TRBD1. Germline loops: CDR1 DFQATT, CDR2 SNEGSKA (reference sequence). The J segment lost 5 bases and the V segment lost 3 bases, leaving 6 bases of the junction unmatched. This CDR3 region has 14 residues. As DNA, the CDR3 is TGCAGTGCTAGTTTTCTGACAGGGGATCAGCCCCAGCATTTT. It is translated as CSASFLTGDQPQHF.

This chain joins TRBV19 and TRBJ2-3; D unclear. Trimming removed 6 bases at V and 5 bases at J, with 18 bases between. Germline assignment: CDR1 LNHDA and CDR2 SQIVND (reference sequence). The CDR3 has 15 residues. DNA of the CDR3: TGTGCCAGTAGCCCGGGTGAAGGCTCGAGAGATACGCAGTATTTT. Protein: CASSPGEGSRDTQYF.

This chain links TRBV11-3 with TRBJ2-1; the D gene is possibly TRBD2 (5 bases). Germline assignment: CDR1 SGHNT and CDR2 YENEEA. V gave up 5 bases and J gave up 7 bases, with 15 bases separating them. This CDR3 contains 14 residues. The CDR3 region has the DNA TGTGCCAGCAGCCTTTCGCGGGTCATTAATGAGCAGTTCTTC. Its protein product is CASSLSRVINEQFF.

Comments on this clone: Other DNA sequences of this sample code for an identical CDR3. This CDR3 is CASSAQANTEAFF. The CDR3, as DNA: TGTGCCAGTAGTGCACAGGCGAACACTGAAGCTTTCTTT. This rearrangement joins TRBV19 to TRBJ1-1; D perhaps matches TRBD1 (5 bases). The CDR3 consists of 13 residues. V gave up 5 bases and J gave up 1 base, with 8 bases separating them. Looked up from germline, CDR1 is LNHDA and CDR2 is SQIVND (reference sequence).

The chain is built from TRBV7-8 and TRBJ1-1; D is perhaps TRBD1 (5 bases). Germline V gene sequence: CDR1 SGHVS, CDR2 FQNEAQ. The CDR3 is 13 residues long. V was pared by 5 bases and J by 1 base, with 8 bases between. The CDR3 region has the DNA TGTGCCAGCAGCCCTAGGGGGAACACTGAAGCTTTCTTT. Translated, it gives CASSPRGNTEAFF.

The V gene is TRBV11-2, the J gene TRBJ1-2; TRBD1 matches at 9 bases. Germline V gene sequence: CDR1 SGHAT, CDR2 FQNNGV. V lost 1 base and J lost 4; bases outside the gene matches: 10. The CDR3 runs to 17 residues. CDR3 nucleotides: TGTGCCAGCAGCTTAGCCCTGGGACAGGGAGTCCCCTATGGCTACACCTTC. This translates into CASSLALGQGVPYGYTF.

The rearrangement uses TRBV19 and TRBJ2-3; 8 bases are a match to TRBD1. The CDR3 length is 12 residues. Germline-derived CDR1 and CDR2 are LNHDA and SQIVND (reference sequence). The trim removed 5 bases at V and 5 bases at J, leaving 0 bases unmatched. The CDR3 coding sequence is TGTGCCAGTAGTGACAGGGGAGATACGCAGTATTTT. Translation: CASSDRGDTQYF.

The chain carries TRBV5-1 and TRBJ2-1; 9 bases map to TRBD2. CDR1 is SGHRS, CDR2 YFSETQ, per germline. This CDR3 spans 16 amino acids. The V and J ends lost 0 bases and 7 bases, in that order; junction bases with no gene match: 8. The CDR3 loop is CASSLVASGNPNEQFF. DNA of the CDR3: TGCGCCAGCAGCTTGGTCGCTAGCGGGAACCCAAATGAGCAGTTCTTC.

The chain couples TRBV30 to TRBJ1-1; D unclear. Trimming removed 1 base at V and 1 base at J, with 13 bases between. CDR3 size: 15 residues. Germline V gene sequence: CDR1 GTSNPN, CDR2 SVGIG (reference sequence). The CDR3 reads CAWSGRGGWNTEAFF. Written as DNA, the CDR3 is TGTGCCTGGAGTGGCCGAGGAGGGTGGAACACTGAAGCTTTCTTT.

The CDR3: CASRGQGFQPQHF. The DNA of the CDR3 is TGTGCCAGCAGAGGACAGGGGTTCCAGCCCCAGCATTTT. The chain combines TRBV6-5 with TRBJ1-5; TRBD1 matches at 9 bases. The CDR3 extends over 13 amino acids. J was trimmed by 7 bases and V by 6 bases; bases with no gene match: 4. Germline lookup yields CDR1 MNHEY and CDR2 SVGAGI.

CDR3 bases: TGTGCCAGCTCACCGACAGGGGGCTGGGATGAAAAACTGTTTTTT. Translating gives CASSPTGGWDEKLFF. The chain carries TRBV18 and TRBJ1-4; 10 nucleotides agree with TRBD1. The CDR3 totals 15 residues. CDR1 and CDR2 (germline): KGHSH, LQKENI. Trimming took 3 bases from V and 6 from J; bases not matched to a gene: 4.

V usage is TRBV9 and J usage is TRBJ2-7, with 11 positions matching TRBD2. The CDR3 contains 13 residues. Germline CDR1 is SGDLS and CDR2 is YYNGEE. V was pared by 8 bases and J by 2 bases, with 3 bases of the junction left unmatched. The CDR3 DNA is TGTGCCAGGTTAGCGGGAGGGCCCTACGAGCAGTACTTC. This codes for CARLAGGPYEQYF.

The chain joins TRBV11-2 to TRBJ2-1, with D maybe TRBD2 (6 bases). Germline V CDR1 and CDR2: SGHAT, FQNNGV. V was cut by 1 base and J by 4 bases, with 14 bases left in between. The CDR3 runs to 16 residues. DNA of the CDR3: TGTGCCAGCAGCTTAGTAAGGCTAGCGAGGTACAATGAGCAGTTCTTC. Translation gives CASSLVRLARYNEQFF.

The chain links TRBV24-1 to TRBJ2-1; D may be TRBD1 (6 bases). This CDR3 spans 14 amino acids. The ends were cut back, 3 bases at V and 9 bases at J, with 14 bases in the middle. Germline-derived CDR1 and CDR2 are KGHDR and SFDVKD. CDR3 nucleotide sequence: TGTGCCACCAGTGATCCGTCAAGAGGGGGTGAGCAGTTCTTC. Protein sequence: CATSDPSRGGEQFF.

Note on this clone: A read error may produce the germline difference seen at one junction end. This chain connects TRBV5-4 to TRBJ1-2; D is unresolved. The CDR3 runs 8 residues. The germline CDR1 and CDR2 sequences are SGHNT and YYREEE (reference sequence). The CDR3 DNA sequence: TGTGCCAGCGGTGGGAGCGCCTTC. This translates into CASGGSAF.

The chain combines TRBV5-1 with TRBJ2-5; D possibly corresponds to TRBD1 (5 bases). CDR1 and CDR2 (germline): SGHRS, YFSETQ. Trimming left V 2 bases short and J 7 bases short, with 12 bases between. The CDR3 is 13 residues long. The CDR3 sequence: CASSLTGPGTQYF. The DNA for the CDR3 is TGCGCCAGCAGCTTAACAGGTCCCGGGACCCAGTACTTC.

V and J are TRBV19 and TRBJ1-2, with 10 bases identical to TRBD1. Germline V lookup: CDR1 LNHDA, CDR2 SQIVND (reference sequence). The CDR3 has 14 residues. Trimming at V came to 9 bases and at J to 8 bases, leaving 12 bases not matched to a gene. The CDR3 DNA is TGTGCCAGCCATAGGGACAGGGGCACAACCGGCTACACCTTC. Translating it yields CASHRDRGTTGYTF.